The 32 T cell receptor beta chains presented below share a single source sample, sequenced in a study of blood T cells in healthy people across ages. For the second PCR, which ran for about 7 to 11 cycles, a sample-barcoded 5' primer and a J-beta primer mix were used. One entry per CDR3 protein results from TCRdb running MiXCR on the 5' RACE reads. Of about 930,000 distinct CDR3 sequences detected, around 29% appear once; the ten largest clones hold around 9.6%. These data also featured in a second study, about T cells of mothers and their children.

The sequenced sample was blood. The receptors were sampled from a middle-aged woman in good health.

The V call is TRBV20-1, the J call TRBJ2-3, with 13 nucleotides matching TRBD2. Germline V gives CDR1 DFQATT, CDR2 SNEGSKA (reference sequence). The J segment lost 3 bases and the V segment lost 3 bases, leaving 3 bases of the junction unmatched. The CDR3 length is 15 residues. CDR3 sequence reads: CSASGTSGVTDTQYF. CDR3 sequence (DNA): TGCAGTGCTAGTGGGACTAGCGGGGTGACAGATACGCAGTATTTT.

The chain links TRBV12-3 or TRBV12-4 to TRBJ2-1; TRBD2 matches 15 bases. The V segment lost 5 bases and the J segment 4 bases; nucleotides outside the gene matches: 3. The CDR3 contains 16 residues. In DNA form, the CDR3 reads TGTGCCAGCAGTGGACTAGCGGGGGGGCGGTACAATGAGCAGTTCTTC. This encodes CASSGLAGGRYNEQFF.

In this sample, this clonotype turned up a few times. The genes are TRBV6-5 and TRBJ1-1; weak D call: TRBD1 (5 bases). Germline loops: CDR1 MNHEY, CDR2 SVGAGI. V was pared by 3 bases and J by 4 bases, with 15 bases between. CDR3 size: 15 residues. The CDR3 here is CASSYSRVVSTEAFF. DNA of the CDR3: TGTGCCAGCAGTTATAGCAGGGTAGTTAGCACTGAAGCTTTCTTT.

The genes are TRBV27 and TRBJ2-1; 9 nucleotides agree with TRBD2. Unmatched junction bases numbered 11, after V lost 2 bases and J lost 6 bases. Germline CDR1 MNHEY, CDR2 SMNVEV (reference sequence). The CDR3 consists of 17 residues. The CDR3 region is CASSLIQGGGASNEQFF. The CDR3 DNA sequence: TGTGCCAGCAGTTTAATTCAGGGCGGGGGGGCCTCCAATGAGCAGTTCTTC.

This clonotype was picked up many times. The junction departs from germline at one end; a sequencing error may be responsible. The chain employs TRBV7-7 and TRBJ2-7; TRBD1 matches at 7 bases. Per germline, CDR1 SSHAT and CDR2 FNYEAQ (reference sequence). This CDR3 is 13 amino acids long. CDR3 in amino acids: CASSTRQGSEQYF. CDR3 in DNA: TGTGCTAGCAGCACCCGACAGGGAAGCGAGCAGTACTTC.

In this sample, this clonotype turned up a few times. V is TRBV28 and J is TRBJ2-5, with 8 nucleotides matching TRBD2. Germline CDR1 reads MDHEN; CDR2 reads SYDVKM. V was clipped by 8 bases and J by 3 bases; unmatched bases: 8. CDR3 length: 14 amino acids. The CDR3 sequence is CASDDSGVEETQYF. CDR3 DNA sequence: TGTGCCAGCGACGATAGCGGGGTGGAAGAGACCCAGTACTTC.

This clonotype was detected a few times. The gene calls are TRBV7-2 and TRBJ2-5; 8 bases map to TRBD2. This CDR3 is built from 14 residues. Looked up from germline, CDR1 is SGHTA and CDR2 is FQGNSA. Trimming cost V 5 bases and J 4 bases; bases outside gene matches: 6. The CDR3 DNA reads as TGTGCCAGCAGCCGATCCGGGACTAGAGAGACCCAGTACTTC. This codes for CASSRSGTRETQYF.

V usage is TRBV28 and J usage is TRBJ2-1; D ambiguous. Germline assignment: CDR1 MDHEN and CDR2 SYDVKM. The ends were cut back, 6 bases at V and 8 bases at J, with 11 bases in the middle. The CDR3 has 12 amino acids. For the CDR3, the DNA is TGTGCCAGCAGCCCGGGTCGGTATGAGCAGTTCTTC. Protein: CASSPGRYEQFF.

This chain uses TRBV20-1 with TRBJ2-7, with D uncertain. Trimming removed 1 base from V and 3 bases from J, with 10 bases in between. Germline loops: CDR1 DFQATT, CDR2 SNEGSKA (reference sequence). The CDR3 is made up of 13 amino acids. The CDR3 is CSARGLSYYEQYF. The CDR3 nucleotides are TGCAGTGCTAGAGGGCTAAGCTACTACGAGCAGTACTTC.

This clonotype appeared many times. The V call is TRBV20-1, the J call TRBJ2-1; 7 positions match TRBD1. Germline CDR1 is DFQATT and CDR2 is SNEGSKA (reference sequence). This CDR3 has 13 amino acids. V gave up 7 bases and J gave up 7 bases; unmatched junction bases: 10. The CDR3 protein is CSEQGIRGNEQFF. The CDR3 DNA sequence: TGCAGTGAACAGGGGATACGAGGGAATGAGCAGTTCTTC.

V is TRBV5-1 and J is TRBJ2-7; possible D gene TRBD1, 5 bases. Germline V lookup: CDR1 SGHRS, CDR2 YFSETQ. The V and J ends lost 4 bases and 2 bases respectively, with 19 bases between them. This CDR3 comprises 16 residues. This CDR3 reads CASSNRLRGMAYEQYF. The CDR3 DNA reads as TGCGCCAGCAGCAACCGGCTAAGGGGAATGGCCTACGAGCAGTACTTC.

Comment on this clonotype: Germline is not matched at one junction end, which may reflect a read error. The chain recombines TRBV28 with TRBJ2-3, with D perhaps TRBD1 or TRBD2 (5 bases each). Germline V gene sequence: CDR1 MDHEN, CDR2 SYDVKM. The CDR3 covers 16 residues. In DNA, the CDR3 is TGTGCCGGCAGTTCCTCCGGGACCACTAGTCTTGATACGCAGTATTTT. Translating gives CAGSSSGTTSLDTQYF. The full variable domain, completed using reference TRBV28 and TRBJ2-3, is DVKVTQSSRYLVKRTGEKVFLECVQDMDHENMFWYRQDPGLGLRLIYFSYDVKMKEKGDIPEGYSVSREKKERFSLILESASTNQTSMYLCAGSSSGTTSLDTQYFGPGTRLTVL.

A remark on this clonotype: Being one base from a much bigger clone, this may be a read error. V usage is TRBV20-1 and J usage is TRBJ2-7; D ambiguous. CDR3 length: 15 amino acids. Germline-derived CDR1 and CDR2 are DFQATT and SNEGSKA (reference sequence). V gave up 7 bases and J gave up 5 bases, with 24 bases separating them. CDR3 sequence reads: CSVDHSGWGSNEQYF. The DNA of the CDR3 is TGCAGTGTTGACCACTCAGGTTGGGGTAGCAACGAGCAGTACTTC.

The chain couples TRBV19 to TRBJ2-2; no clear D gene. The germline V gene has CDR1 LNHDA and CDR2 SQIVND (reference sequence). The CDR3 has 12 residues. V lost 8 bases, J lost 2 bases, and 6 bases lay in between. The CDR3 sequence is CASDLNTGELFF. CDR3 DNA sequence: TGTGCCAGTGATCTCAACACCGGGGAGCTGTTTTTT. The variable domain in full, completed from reference TRBV19 and TRBJ2-2, reads DGGITQSPKYLFRKEGQNVTLSCEQNLNHDAMYWYRQDPGQGLRLIYYSQIVNDFQKGDIAEGYSVSREKKESFPLTVTSAQKNPTAFYLCASDLNTGELFFGEGSRLTVL.

CDR3 sequence (DNA): TGTGCCAGCAGCTCCTATATCTACGAGCAGTACTTC. Its protein is CASSSYIYEQYF. The J gene is TRBJ2-7, the V gene TRBV7-9; no clear D gene. Germline CDR1 reads SEHNR; CDR2 reads FQNEAQ (reference sequence). The CDR3 spans 12 residues. Between the trimmed V and J ends, which lost 4 bases and 3 bases, there was a span of 7 bases.

This clonotype occurred a few times. The gene calls are TRBV7-2 and TRBJ2-7; TRBD1 matches at 9 bases. Germline lookup yields CDR1 SGHTA and CDR2 FQGNSA. J was trimmed by 5 bases and V by 5 bases; bases with no gene match: 13. The CDR3 sequence is 16 residues long. CDR3 amino acids: CASSLLGQGYSNEQYF. CDR3 sequence (DNA): TGTGCCAGCAGCCTTCTAGGACAGGGGTATAGTAACGAGCAGTACTTC. Filled out from reference TRBV7-2 and TRBJ2-7, the complete variable domain reads GAGVSQSPSNKVTEKGKDVELRCDPISGHTALYWYRQSLGQGLEFLIYFQGNSAPDKSGLPSDRFSAERTGGSVSTLTIQRTQQEDSAVYLCASSLLGQGYSNEQYFGPGTRLTVT.

In this sample, this clonotype turned up many times. The chain carries TRBV29-1 and TRBJ2-7, with 9 bases fitting TRBD1. The V segment lost 4 bases and the J segment 3 bases; nucleotides outside the gene matches: 4. The CDR3 is made up of 13 amino acids. The germline V gene encodes CDR1 SQVTM and CDR2 ANQGSEA. CDR3 sequence reads: CSVVGQGGYEQYF. CDR3 DNA: TGCAGCGTTGTGGGACAGGGCGGCTACGAGCAGTACTTC.

The chain carries TRBV3-1 and TRBJ2-1, with 8 bases matching TRBD2. This CDR3 spans 14 amino acids. Germline V gene sequence: CDR1 LGHDT, CDR2 YNNKEL (reference sequence). V shed 7 bases and J 0 bases; nucleotides not matched to a gene: 2. Here the CDR3 DNA reads TGTGCCAGCAACGGGGGGGCCTCCTACAATGAGCAGTTCTTC. The encoded protein is CASNGGASYNEQFF.

The DNA for the CDR3 is TGTGCCAGCAGTTACACGGGGGGGGCAGATACGCAGTATTTT. The encoded protein is CASSYTGGADTQYF. The rearrangement links TRBV6-2 or TRBV6-3 to TRBJ2-3; 8 positions agree with TRBD2. Losses at the gene ends were 2 bases for V and 4 bases for J; bases not matched to a gene: 2. This CDR3 has 14 amino acids. Germline assignment: CDR1 MNHEY and CDR2 SVGEGT.

This clonotype showed up many times. This sequence joins TRBV20-1 and TRBJ1-2; D is uncertain. The CDR3 totals 15 residues. The V gene's germline CDR1 is DFQATT and CDR2 SNEGSKA (reference sequence). V was pared by 1 base and J by 8 bases, with 20 bases between. The chain's CDR3 is CSARVGTTAHGGYTF. CDR3 in DNA: TGCAGTGCTAGAGTGGGAACAACAGCTCATGGGGGCTACACCTTC.

The chain joins TRBV29-1 to TRBJ2-4, with 9 bases that match TRBD2. Germline CDR1 and CDR2: SQVTM and ANQGSEA. The CDR3 totals 15 residues. The trim removed 7 bases at V and 13 bases at J, leaving 20 bases unmatched. The CDR3, as DNA: TGCAGCGGGGTAGCGGGGGCCTACTATTACAATGAGCAGTACTTC. Translating gives CSGVAGAYYYNEQYF. Filled out from reference TRBV29-1 and TRBJ2-4, the complete variable domain reads SAVISQKPSRDICQRGTSLTIQCQVDSQVTMMFWYRQQPGQSLTLIATANQGSEATYESGFVIDKFPISRPNLTFSTLTVSNMSPEDSSIYLCSGVAGAYYYNEQYFGAGTRLSVL.

The rearrangement links TRBV15 to TRBJ2-1, with D unclear. The CDR3 sequence is 14 residues long. The ends were cut back, 1 base at V and 5 bases at J, with 9 bases in the middle. Germline V lookup: CDR1 LNHNV, CDR2 YYDKDF (reference sequence). CDR3 DNA sequence: TGTGCCACCAGCAGAGGGTTTGTAGACAATGAGCAGTTCTTC. It encodes CATSRGFVDNEQFF. Drawing the rest from reference TRBV15 and TRBJ2-1, the complete variable domain is DAMVIQNPRYQVTQFGKPVTLSCSQTLNHNVMYWYQQKSSQAPKLLFHYYDKDFNNEADTPDNFQSRRPNTSFCFLDIRSPGLGDTAMYLCATSRGFVDNEQFFGPGTRLTVL.

This clonotype has a single count. J is TRBJ2-3 and V is TRBV5-1; D remains ambiguous. Germline V gene lookup returns CDR1 SGHRS and CDR2 YFSETQ. CDR3 length: 17 residues. V was cut by 4 bases and J by 2 bases, with 20 bases left in between. CDR3 in amino acids: CASSIGVAASNTDTQYF. CDR3 sequence (DNA): TGCGCCAGCAGCATTGGCGTGGCAGCCTCGAACACAGATACGCAGTATTTT.

Only a few counts were recorded for this clonotype. V usage is TRBV6-1 and J usage is TRBJ2-7; no firm D call. With 6 bases removed from V and 0 bases from J, the gap between germline ends came to 12 bases. The CDR3 spans 14 residues. Germline V gene lookup returns CDR1 MNHNS and CDR2 SASEGT. This CDR3 reads CASRVTLSSYEQYF. CDR3 DNA: TGTGCCAGCAGGGTAACCTTGAGCTCCTACGAGCAGTACTTC.

A few counts support this clonotype. The chain uses TRBV18 and TRBJ1-5; the D is unclear. Trimming took 2 bases from V and 2 from J, leaving 13 bases between them. CDR3 size: 16 residues. Germline CDR1 is KGHSH and CDR2 is LQKENI. CDR3 sequence: CASSPAGLRGNQPQHF. In DNA form, the CDR3 reads TGTGCCAGCTCACCAGCGGGATTACGAGGCAATCAGCCCCAGCATTTT.

The V call is TRBV27, the J call TRBJ1-6; possibly TRBD1 for D (6 bases). V lost 6 bases and J 13 bases, leaving 16 bases between the germline ends. Germline values: CDR1 MNHEY, CDR2 SMNVEV (reference sequence). The CDR3 length is 13 residues. CDR3 sequence (DNA): TGTGCCAGCAGACTATGGGGGGGCCAGCCCCTCCACTTT. This encodes CASRLWGGQPLHF.

The chain combines TRBV19 with TRBJ2-5, with D uncertain. Germline lookup yields CDR1 LNHDA and CDR2 SQIVND (reference sequence). The CDR3 has 14 amino acids. Trimming removed 7 bases from V and 5 bases from J, with 17 bases in between. The CDR3 sequence: CASKRVSTGETQYF. For the CDR3, the DNA is TGTGCCAGTAAAAGGGTGAGCACCGGCGAGACCCAGTACTTC. The full variable domain, rest sourced from reference TRBV19 and TRBJ2-5, is DGGITQSPKYLFRKEGQNVTLSCEQNLNHDAMYWYRQDPGQGLRLIYYSQIVNDFQKGDIAEGYSVSREKKESFPLTVTSAQKNPTAFYLCASKRVSTGETQYFGPGTRLLVL.

This clonotype was counted only a few times. The V gene is TRBV4-2, the J gene TRBJ2-5; TRBD2 matches 12 bases. Trimming took 1 base from V and 4 from J; bases not matched to a gene: 7. The CDR3 consists of 17 residues. CDR1 is LGHNA and CDR2 is YNFKEQ in the germline V gene. In DNA form, the CDR3 reads TGTGCCAGCAGCCAAGGAGAGACTAGCGGGGGAGGAGAGACCCAGTACTTC. Its protein is CASSQGETSGGGETQYF.

In its sample, this clonotype was seen once. The chain carries TRBV12-3 or TRBV12-4 and TRBJ1-1; no firm D call. Deletions cut 3 bases from V and 0 bases from J, with 11 bases between. This CDR3 has 15 amino acids. The CDR3 nucleotides are TGTGCCAGCAGTTTTAATCCCTTGTTGAACACTGAAGCTTTCTTT. It codes for CASSFNPLLNTEAFF.

In regard to this clonotype: A much larger clone is a single base away; this may be a read error. This chain joins TRBV7-6 and TRBJ2-3; tentative D call: TRBD2 (6 bases). Germline CDR1 SGHVS, CDR2 FNYEAQ. CDR3 length equals 16 residues. The V end lost 5 bases, the J end lost 3 bases, and 18 bases lay between the germline ends. CDR3 sequence: CASSDSDGGRTDTQYF. CDR3 bases: TGTGCCAGCAGCGACTCCGACGGGGGACGGACAGATACGCAGTATTTT.

The chain uses TRBV7-9 and TRBJ2-7; possibly TRBD1 for D (5 bases). Trimming took off 2 bases at V and 7 bases at J, with 18 bases between the two ends. From germline, CDR1 is SEHNR and CDR2 FQNEAQ (reference sequence). There are 15 residues in the CDR3. The CDR3: CASSLLGAVKGEQYF. As DNA, the CDR3 is TGTGCCAGCAGCTTATTAGGGGCAGTTAAAGGGGAGCAGTACTTC.

This clonotype appeared many times. The chain recombines TRBV7-2 with TRBJ1-2; TRBD1 matches at 9 bases. With 6 bases clipped from V and 1 base from J, the junction kept 3 bases outside the gene matches. Germline CDR1 is SGHTA and CDR2 is FQGNSA. This CDR3 comprises 14 residues. Here the CDR3 reads CASSQDRGNYGYTF. In DNA, the CDR3 is TGTGCCAGCAGTCAGGACAGGGGTAACTATGGCTACACCTTC.